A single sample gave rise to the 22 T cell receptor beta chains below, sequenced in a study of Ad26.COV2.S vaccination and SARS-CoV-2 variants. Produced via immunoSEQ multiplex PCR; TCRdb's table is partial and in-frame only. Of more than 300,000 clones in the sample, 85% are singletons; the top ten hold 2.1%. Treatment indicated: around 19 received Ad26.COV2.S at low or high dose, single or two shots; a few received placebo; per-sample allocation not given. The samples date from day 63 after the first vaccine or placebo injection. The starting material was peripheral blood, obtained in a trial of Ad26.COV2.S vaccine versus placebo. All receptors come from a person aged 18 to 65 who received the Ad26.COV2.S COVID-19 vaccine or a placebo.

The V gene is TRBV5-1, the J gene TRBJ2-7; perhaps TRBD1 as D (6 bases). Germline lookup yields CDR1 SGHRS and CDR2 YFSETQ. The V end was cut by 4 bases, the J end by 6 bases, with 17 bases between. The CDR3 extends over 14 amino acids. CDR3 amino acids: CASSQGTGRPEQYF. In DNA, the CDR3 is TGCGCCAGCAGCCAAGGCACAGGGCGACCCGAGCAGTACTTC.

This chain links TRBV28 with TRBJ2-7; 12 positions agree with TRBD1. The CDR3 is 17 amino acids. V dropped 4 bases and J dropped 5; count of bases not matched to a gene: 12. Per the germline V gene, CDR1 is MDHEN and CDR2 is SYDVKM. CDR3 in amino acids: CASSSNPGQGAGDEQYF. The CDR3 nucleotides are TGTGCCAGCAGTTCGAATCCGGGACAGGGGGCGGGGGACGAGCAGTACTTC.

This chain's CDR3 is CASSQGAGGIGETQYF. The CDR3 bases are TGTGCCAGCAGCCAAGGAGCGGGGGGGATTGGAGAGACCCAGTACTTC. The gene calls are TRBV7-6 and TRBJ2-5; 10 nucleotides line up with TRBD2. CDR1 is SGHVS and CDR2 is FNYEAQ in the germline V gene. Trimming took 5 bases from V and 4 from J; bases not matched to a gene: 10. The CDR3 is 16 amino acids.

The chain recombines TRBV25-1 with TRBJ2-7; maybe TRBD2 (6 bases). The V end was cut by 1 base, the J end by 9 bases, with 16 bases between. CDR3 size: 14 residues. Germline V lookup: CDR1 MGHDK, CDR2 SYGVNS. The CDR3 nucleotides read TGTGCCAGCAGTGAATGGCCTGGGGGGAAACGGCAGTACTTC. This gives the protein CASSEWPGGKRQYF.

DNA of the CDR3: TGTGCCAGCAGCCCGGACTCGAACACCGGGGAGCTGTTTTTT. It translates to CASSPDSNTGELFF. The chain employs TRBV5-6 and TRBJ2-2, with D maybe TRBD2 (5 bases). The germline V and J ends were trimmed by 4 bases and 0 bases, with 7 bases remaining between them. Germline CDR1 and CDR2: SGHDT and YYEEEE. The CDR3 length is 14 residues. Supplemented by reference TRBV5-6 and TRBJ2-2, the full variable domain reads DAGVTQSPTHLIKTRGQQVTLRCSPKSGHDTVSWYQQALGQGPQFIFQYYEEEERQRGNFPDRFSGHQFPNYSSELNVNALLLGDSALYLCASSPDSNTGELFFGEGSRLTVL.

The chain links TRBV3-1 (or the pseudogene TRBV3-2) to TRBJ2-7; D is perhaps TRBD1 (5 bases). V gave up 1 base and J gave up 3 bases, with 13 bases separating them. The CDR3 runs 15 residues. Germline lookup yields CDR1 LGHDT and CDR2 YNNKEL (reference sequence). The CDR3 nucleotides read TGTGCCAGCAGCCAAGTTCACGGGCAGGGCTACGAGCAGTACTTC. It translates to CASSQVHGQGYEQYF.

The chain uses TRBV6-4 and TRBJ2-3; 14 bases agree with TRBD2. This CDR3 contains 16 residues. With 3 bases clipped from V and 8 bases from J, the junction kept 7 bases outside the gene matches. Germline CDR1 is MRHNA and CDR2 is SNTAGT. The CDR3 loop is CASSESGTSGGSTQYF. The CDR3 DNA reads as TGTGCCAGCAGTGAGTCCGGGACTAGCGGGGGAAGTACGCAGTATTTT.

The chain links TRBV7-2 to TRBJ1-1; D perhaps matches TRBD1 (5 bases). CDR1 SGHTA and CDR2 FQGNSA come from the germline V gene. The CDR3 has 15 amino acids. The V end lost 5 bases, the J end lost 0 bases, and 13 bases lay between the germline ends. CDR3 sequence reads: CASSARQSLNTEAFF. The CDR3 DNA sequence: TGTGCCAGCAGCGCCCGACAGTCATTGAACACTGAAGCTTTCTTT.

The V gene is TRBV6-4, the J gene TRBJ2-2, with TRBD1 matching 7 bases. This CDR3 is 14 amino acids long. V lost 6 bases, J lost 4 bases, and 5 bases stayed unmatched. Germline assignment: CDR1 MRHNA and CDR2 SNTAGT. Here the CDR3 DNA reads TGTGCCAGCAGAGCGACAGGGAGCACCGGGGAGCTGTTTTTT. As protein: CASRATGSTGELFF.

CDR3 sequence (DNA): TGTGCCAGCGGGACTAGCGGGGTGAGCACAGATACGCAGTATTTT. Its protein is CASGTSGVSTDTQYF. This rearrangement joins TRBV28 to TRBJ2-3, with 13 bases lining up with TRBD2. The CDR3 runs to 15 residues. V trimming: 8 bases; J trimming: 0 bases; junction bases outside the gene matches: 2. Germline CDR1 MDHEN, CDR2 SYDVKM.

This CDR3 is CASRTGGSGYTF. DNA for the CDR3: TGTGCCAGTCGCACAGGGGGCTCTGGCTACACCTTC. V gene TRBV19 combines with J gene TRBJ1-2, with 9 bases fitting TRBD1. CDR1 and CDR2 from the germline V gene are LNHDA and SQIVND (reference sequence). Trimming at V came to 8 bases and at J to 7 bases, leaving 5 bases not matched to a gene. The CDR3 runs 12 residues.

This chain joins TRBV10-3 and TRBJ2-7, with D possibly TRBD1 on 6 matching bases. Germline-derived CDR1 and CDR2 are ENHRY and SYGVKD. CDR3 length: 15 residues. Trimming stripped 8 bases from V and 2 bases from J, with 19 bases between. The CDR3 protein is CAISPRGTPAYEQYF. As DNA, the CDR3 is TGTGCCATCTCCCCCAGGGGTACTCCCGCCTACGAGCAGTACTTC.

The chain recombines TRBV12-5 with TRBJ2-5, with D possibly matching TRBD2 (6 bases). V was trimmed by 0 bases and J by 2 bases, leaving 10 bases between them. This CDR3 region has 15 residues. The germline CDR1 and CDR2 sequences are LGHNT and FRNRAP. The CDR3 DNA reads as TGTGCTAGTGGTTTGGTACTGGCGGGGCAAGAGACCCAGTACTTC. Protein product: CASGLVLAGQETQYF.

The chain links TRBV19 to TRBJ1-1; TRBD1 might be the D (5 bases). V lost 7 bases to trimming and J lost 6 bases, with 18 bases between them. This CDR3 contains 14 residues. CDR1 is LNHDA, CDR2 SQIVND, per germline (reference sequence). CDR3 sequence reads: CASTEVGRASEAFF. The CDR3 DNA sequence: TGTGCCAGTACTGAGGTGGGCAGGGCGTCTGAAGCTTTCTTT.

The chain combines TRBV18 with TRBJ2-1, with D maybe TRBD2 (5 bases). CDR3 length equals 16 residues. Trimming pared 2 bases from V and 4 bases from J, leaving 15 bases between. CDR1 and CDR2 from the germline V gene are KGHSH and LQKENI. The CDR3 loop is CASSPGAGLQYNEQFF. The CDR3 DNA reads TGTGCCAGCTCACCAGGTGCCGGACTCCAATACAATGAGCAGTTCTTC. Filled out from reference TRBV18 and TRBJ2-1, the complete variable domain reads NAGVMQNPRHLVRRRGQEARLRCSPMKGHSHVYWYRQLPEEGLKFMVYLQKENIIDESGMPKERFSAEFPKEGPSILRIQQVVRGDSAAYFCASSPGAGLQYNEQFFGPGTRLTVL.

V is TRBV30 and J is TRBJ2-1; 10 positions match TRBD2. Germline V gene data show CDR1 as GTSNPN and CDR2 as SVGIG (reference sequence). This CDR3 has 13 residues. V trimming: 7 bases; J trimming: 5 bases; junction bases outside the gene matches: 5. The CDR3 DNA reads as TGTGCCTTCGGGACTAGCGAGAACAATGAGCAGTTCTTC. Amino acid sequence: CAFGTSENNEQFF.

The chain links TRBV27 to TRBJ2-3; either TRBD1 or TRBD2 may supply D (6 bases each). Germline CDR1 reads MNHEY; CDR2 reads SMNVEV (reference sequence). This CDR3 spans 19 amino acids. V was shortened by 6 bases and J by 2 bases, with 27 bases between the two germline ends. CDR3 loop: CASRGGRGFTGAHTDTQYF. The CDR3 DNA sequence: TGTGCCAGCAGAGGGGGACGGGGGTTTACGGGGGCGCACACAGATACGCAGTATTTT.

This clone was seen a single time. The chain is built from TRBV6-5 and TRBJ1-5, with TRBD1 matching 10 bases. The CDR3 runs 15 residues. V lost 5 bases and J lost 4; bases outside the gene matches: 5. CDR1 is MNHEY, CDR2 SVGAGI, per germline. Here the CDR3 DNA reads TGTGCCAGCAGTCGGACAGGGGGTAATAATCAGCCCCAGCATTTT. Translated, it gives CASSRTGGNNQPQHF.

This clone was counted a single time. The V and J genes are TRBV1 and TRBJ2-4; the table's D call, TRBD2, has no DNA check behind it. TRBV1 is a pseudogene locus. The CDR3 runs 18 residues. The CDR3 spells CTSSPRGCGGSAKNIQYF. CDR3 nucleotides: TGCACCAGCAGCCCGCGGGGCTGTGGGGGTTCAGCCAAAAACATTCAGTACTTC.

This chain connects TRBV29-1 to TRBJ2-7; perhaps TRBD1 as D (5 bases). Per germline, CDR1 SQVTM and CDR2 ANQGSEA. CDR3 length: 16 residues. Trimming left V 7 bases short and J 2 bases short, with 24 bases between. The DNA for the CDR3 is TGCAGCGGAGGATCCGCCCAGGGCGCCTTTGCCTACGAGCAGTACTTC. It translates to CSGGSAQGAFAYEQYF.

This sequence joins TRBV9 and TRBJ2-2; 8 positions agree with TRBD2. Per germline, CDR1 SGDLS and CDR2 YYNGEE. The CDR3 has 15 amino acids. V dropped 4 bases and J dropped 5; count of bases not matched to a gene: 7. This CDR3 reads CASSPRGGLTGELFF. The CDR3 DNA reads TGTGCCAGCAGCCCCCGGGGGGGCCTGACCGGGGAGCTGTTTTTT. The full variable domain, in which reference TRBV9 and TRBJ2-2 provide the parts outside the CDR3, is DSGVTQTPKHLITATGQRVTLRCSPRSGDLSVYWYQQSLDQGLQFLIQYYNGEERAKGNILERFSAQQFPDLHSELNLSSLELGDSALYFCASSPRGGLTGELFFGEGSRLTVL.

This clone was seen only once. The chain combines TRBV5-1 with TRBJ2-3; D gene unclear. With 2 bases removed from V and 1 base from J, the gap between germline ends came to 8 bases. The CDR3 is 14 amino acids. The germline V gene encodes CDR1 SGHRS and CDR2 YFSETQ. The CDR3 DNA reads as TGCGCCAGCAGCTTATCGGCGGGCACAGATACGCAGTATTTT. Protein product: CASSLSAGTDTQYF.